These 22 T cell receptor beta chains were all obtained from the same sample, sequenced in a study of beta chain features in type 1 diabetes. The sequenced template was cDNA made from the entire isolated RNA. Measured with immunoSEQ multiplex PCR; TCRdb has only the in-frame clones, and not every one. The sample records 240,000 or so clones, around 65% being singletons. Sequencing was carried out using naive CD4+ T cells from blood. These receptors were collected from a man aged 30 to 45 in good health.

The chain is built from TRBV11-2 and TRBJ2-5; 7 positions match TRBD1. CDR1 SGHAT and CDR2 FQNNGV come from the germline V gene. The CDR3 sequence is 14 residues long. With V trimmed by 7 bases and J by 5 bases, 10 bases remained unmatched. In DNA form, the CDR3 reads TGTGCCAGCACGCCCCTCCAGGGACAGGAGACCCAGTACTTC. This gives the protein CASTPLQGQETQYF.

This chain links TRBV30 with TRBJ1-2; no reliable D call. The V gene's germline CDR1 is GTSNPN and CDR2 SVGIG (reference sequence). The CDR3 sequence is 11 residues long. Trimming removed 1 base from V and 7 bases from J, with 7 bases in between. CDR3 sequence reads: CAWSDRGGYTF. The CDR3 nucleotides read TGTGCCTGGAGTGATCGGGGTGGCTACACCTTC.

This clone was found once. V is TRBV7-9 and J is TRBJ2-1; tentatively, D is TRBD2 (6 bases). Germline V gene data show CDR1 as SEHNR and CDR2 as FQNEAQ (reference sequence). The V gene lost 7 bases and the J gene lost 0 bases, with 19 bases spanning the gap. The CDR3 has 17 amino acids. The CDR3 nucleotides read TGTGCCAGCACCCTCCTCAGTGGGCGGGACTCCTACAATGAGCAGTTCTTC. Residues: CASTLLSGRDSYNEQFF.

V and J are TRBV25-1 and TRBJ2-3, with D possibly TRBD1 on 6 matching bases. CDR1 MGHDK and CDR2 SYGVNS come from the germline V gene. This CDR3 comprises 15 residues. V lost 4 bases, J lost 2 bases, and 13 bases lay in between. CDR3 protein: CASSVDRTDTDTQYF. CDR3 DNA: TGTGCCAGCAGTGTAGACAGGACAGACACAGATACGCAGTATTTT.

The chain combines TRBV27 with TRBJ2-1; 7 bases are shared with TRBD2. V shed 8 bases, J shed 7 bases, and the junction held 14 bases outside the gene matches. CDR3 length: 15 amino acids. Germline assignment: CDR1 MNHEY and CDR2 SMNVEV (reference sequence). CDR3 sequence (DNA): TGTGCCAGCCTCTCTTTAGCGGGCCCAAGGAATGAGCAGTTCTTC. Translation: CASLSLAGPRNEQFF.

This chain uses TRBV10-3 with TRBJ2-1; a weak D match, TRBD2 (5 bases). The CDR3 runs 14 residues. V shed 6 bases and J shed 3 bases, with 12 bases lying between them. CDR1 ENHRY and CDR2 SYGVKD come from the germline V gene. The CDR3 sequence: CAISSGLVYNEQFF. In DNA form, the CDR3 reads TGTGCCATCAGCTCCGGACTGGTCTACAATGAGCAGTTCTTC.

The sample holds a few counts of this clone. The chain has TRBV30 and TRBJ1-1; D is ambiguous. This CDR3 has 11 residues. CDR1 GTSNPN and CDR2 SVGIG come from the germline V gene (reference sequence). V was pared by 1 base and J by 11 bases, with 11 bases between. CDR3 region: CAWSAGIHAFF. The CDR3 DNA reads as TGTGCCTGGAGTGCCGGTATCCATGCTTTCTTT.

The gene calls are TRBV2 and TRBJ2-1; 9 nucleotides line up with TRBD2. The V segment lost 4 bases and the J segment 3 bases; nucleotides outside the gene matches: 10. Germline V gene lookup returns CDR1 SNHLY and CDR2 FYNNEI. The CDR3 has 17 residues. This chain's CDR3 is CASSVRLAELNYNEQFF. The CDR3 nucleotides read TGTGCCAGCAGTGTGCGACTAGCGGAGCTTAACTACAATGAGCAGTTCTTC.

This clone was counted a few times. This sequence joins TRBV2 and TRBJ2-3; 8 nucleotides agree with TRBD2. V was pared by 7 bases and J by 3 bases, with 9 bases of the junction left unmatched. The CDR3 has 15 residues. In germline, CDR1 is SNHLY, CDR2 FYNNEI. The CDR3 DNA is TGTGCCAGCATTTACGGCGGGGGGTGGACAGATACGCAGTATTTT. Translating it yields CASIYGGGWTDTQYF.

This clone has more than one count but fewer than ten. Other DNA sequences in this specimen translate into the identical CDR3. This sequence joins TRBV7-2 and TRBJ2-3; D is unclear. In germline, CDR1 is SGHTA, CDR2 FQGNSA. This CDR3 region has 11 residues. The ends were cut back, 1 base at V and 6 bases at J, with 2 bases in the middle. The CDR3 protein is CASSLVDTQYF. The CDR3 DNA sequence: TGTGCCAGCAGCTTAGTGGATACGCAGTATTTT.

Written as DNA, the CDR3 is TGTGCCAGCAGTTTACCCCGGACAGGGGGGCATGAGCAGTTCTTC. Its protein is CASSLPRTGGHEQFF. The gene calls are TRBV28 and TRBJ2-1; 10 bases agree with TRBD1. Germline values: CDR1 MDHEN, CDR2 SYDVKM. Trimming took 2 bases from V and 8 from J; bases not matched to a gene: 6. The CDR3 contains 15 residues.

The table lists this clone with a few counts. DNA of the CDR3: TGTGCCAGTAGCACTAGCGGGAGACCCCACGAGCAGTACTTC. This codes for CASSTSGRPHEQYF. The chain combines TRBV19 with TRBJ2-7; 11 bases map to TRBD2. Trimming removed 6 bases from V and 5 bases from J; junction bases left unmatched: 6. The length of the CDR3 is 14 residues. Germline lookup yields CDR1 LNHDA and CDR2 SQIVND (reference sequence).

The V call is TRBV30, the J call TRBJ1-2; 8 nucleotides match TRBD1. Looked up from germline, CDR1 is GTSNPN and CDR2 is SVGIG (reference sequence). The ends lost 4 bases at V and 2 bases at J; junction bases unmatched: 3. The CDR3 length is 13 residues. The DNA of the CDR3 is TGTGCCTGGAAGGCAGGGGGCAACTATGGCTACACCTTC. This codes for CAWKAGGNYGYTF.

This sequence joins TRBV4-3 and TRBJ2-1; 12 bases line up with TRBD2. The CDR3 runs to 15 residues. Looked up from germline, CDR1 is LGHNA and CDR2 is YSLEER. Trimming took 2 bases from V and 4 from J; bases not matched to a gene: 0. The CDR3, as DNA: TGCGCCAGCAGCCAAACTAGCGGGGGGTACAATGAGCAGTTCTTC. Translated, it gives CASSQTSGGYNEQFF.

The V gene is TRBV6-5, the J gene TRBJ2-5, with no clear D. CDR1 is MNHEY and CDR2 is SVGAGI in the germline V gene. This CDR3 contains 10 residues. V lost 6 bases to trimming and J lost 3 bases, with 2 bases between them. This chain's CDR3 is CASRKETQYF. Here the CDR3 DNA reads TGTGCCAGCAGGAAAGAGACCCAGTACTTC.

The V call is TRBV25-1, the J call TRBJ1-2; D is ambiguous. CDR1 MGHDK and CDR2 SYGVNS come from the germline V gene. V was cut by 6 bases and J by 4 bases, with 6 bases left in between. The CDR3 has 11 residues. CDR3 residues: CASSFTYGYTF. CDR3 sequence (DNA): TGTGCCAGCAGCTTCACCTATGGCTACACCTTC.

J is TRBJ2-1 and V is TRBV21-1; the table's D call, TRBD1, has no DNA check behind it. TRBV21-1 is reported as a pseudogene. This CDR3 comprises 14 residues. The CDR3 loop is CASSEGQGCNEQFF. The CDR3 nucleotides are TGTGCCAGCAGCGAGGGACAGGGATGTAATGAGCAGTTCTTC.

In this sample, this clone turned up a few times. The chain uses TRBV29-1 and TRBJ1-2; 8 bases agree with TRBD1. The CDR3 spans 14 residues. V lost 8 bases, J lost 6 bases, and 14 bases stayed unmatched. Looked up from germline, CDR1 is SQVTM and CDR2 is ANQGSEA. CDR3 in amino acids: CSTWADRDLDGYTF. The CDR3 DNA is TGCAGCACCTGGGCGGACAGGGATCTTGATGGCTACACCTTC.

This chain joins TRBV7-2 and TRBJ2-2, with TRBD2 matching 7 bases. CDR1 and CDR2 (germline): SGHTA, FQGNSA. V gave up 7 bases and J gave up 1 base; unmatched junction bases: 3. This CDR3 has 14 amino acids. In DNA, the CDR3 is TGTGCCAGCACGGGGGGATTGAACACCGGGGAGCTGTTTTTT. This gives the protein CASTGGLNTGELFF.

The genes are TRBV30 and TRBJ2-6; D may match TRBD1 or TRBD2 (5 bases each). Germline assignment: CDR1 GTSNPN and CDR2 SVGIG (reference sequence). This CDR3 comprises 17 residues. V lost 4 bases and J lost 0, with 16 bases in between. The CDR3 is CAWTPGRSSSGANVLTF. Here the CDR3 DNA reads TGTGCCTGGACCCCGGGACGGTCTAGCTCTGGGGCCAACGTCCTGACTTTC.

This clone was seen only once. The chain recombines TRBV29-1 with TRBJ1-1; weak D call: TRBD1 (6 bases). The V and J ends lost 7 bases and 5 bases respectively, with 14 bases between them. The length of the CDR3 is 12 residues. Germline V gene sequence: CDR1 SQVTM, CDR2 ANQGSEA. This CDR3 reads CSGNRDLTEAFF. Here the CDR3 DNA reads TGCAGCGGCAACAGGGACCTAACTGAAGCTTTCTTT.

The genes are TRBV13 and TRBJ2-4, with 8 bases matching TRBD1. Germline values: CDR1 PRHDT, CDR2 FYEKMQ (reference sequence). This CDR3 is built from 14 residues. V shed 5 bases and J 6 bases; nucleotides not matched to a gene: 6. Here the CDR3 DNA reads TGTGCCAGCAGCCCGTTCGGACAGGGAAACATTCAGTACTTC. Its translation: CASSPFGQGNIQYF.